The T cell receptor (beta chain) under discussion was sequenced for a study of OX40 agonist ivuxolimab in advanced cancers. Across the whole study: Ivuxolimab, an agonist antibody against OX40 (CD134), was given to patients. Of the participants, approximately 36% had some prior anti-PD-1, anti-PD-L1 or anti-CTLA-4 therapy, which was allowed.

TCRdb keeps only in-frame clones here, not all; method: immunoSEQ multiplex PCR. The sample holds over 60,000 clones; roughly 87% are singletons and the top ten take 2% to 2.5%. A note on this clone: Its matching antigen is unknown.

Whole-study results and caveats: Averaged across samples, CD8+ T cells carried more expanded clones than CD4+ did. Part of the nonresponder group also had normalized T-cell clonal expansion that was low.

With 7 bases removed from V and 7 bases from J, the gap between germline ends came to 17 bases. In germline, CDR1 is SGHTA, CDR2 FQGNSA. The CDR3 contains 14 residues. The V and J genes are TRBV7-2 and TRBJ2-1; D perhaps matches TRBD1 (5 bases). The source is an adult with an advanced solid tumor such as melanoma, head and neck, liver or kidney cancer. Sequences were derived from CD4+ or CD8+ T cells sorted from blood, sampled in a trial of the OX40 agonist ivuxolimab. The CDR3 loop reads CASTRLQGPNEQFF. The CDR3, as DNA: TGTGCCAGCACACGCCTCCAGGGCCCGAATGAGCAGTTCTTC.